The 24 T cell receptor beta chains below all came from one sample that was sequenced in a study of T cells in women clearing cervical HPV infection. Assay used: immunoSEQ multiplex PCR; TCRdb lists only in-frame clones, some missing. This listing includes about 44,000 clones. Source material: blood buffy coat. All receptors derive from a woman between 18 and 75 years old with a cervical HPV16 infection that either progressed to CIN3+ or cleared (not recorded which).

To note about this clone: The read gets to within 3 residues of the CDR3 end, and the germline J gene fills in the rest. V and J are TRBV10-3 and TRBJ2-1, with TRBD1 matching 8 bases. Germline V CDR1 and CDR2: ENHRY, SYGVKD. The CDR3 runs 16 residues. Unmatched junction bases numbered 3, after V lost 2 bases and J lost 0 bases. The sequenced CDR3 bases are TGTGCCATCAGTGAGACCAGGGGGCTCTCCTACAATGAG. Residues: CAISETRGLSYNE. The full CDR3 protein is CAISETRGLSYNEQFF.

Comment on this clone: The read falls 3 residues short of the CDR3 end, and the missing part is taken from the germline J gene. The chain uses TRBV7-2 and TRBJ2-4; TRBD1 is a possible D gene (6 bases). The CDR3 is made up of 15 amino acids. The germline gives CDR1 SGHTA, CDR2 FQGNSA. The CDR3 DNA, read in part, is TGTGCCAGCAGCTTAGCCCCTACAGGGAACTATGGT. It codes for CASSLAPTGNYG. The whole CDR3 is CASSLAPTGNYGQYF.

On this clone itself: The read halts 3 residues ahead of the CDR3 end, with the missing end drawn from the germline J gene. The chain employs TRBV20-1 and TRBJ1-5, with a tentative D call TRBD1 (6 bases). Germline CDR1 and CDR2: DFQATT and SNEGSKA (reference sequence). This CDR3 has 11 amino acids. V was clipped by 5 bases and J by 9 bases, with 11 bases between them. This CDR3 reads CSAGGAGPQHF. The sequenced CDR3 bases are TGCAGTGCTGGGGGGGCGGGGCCC.

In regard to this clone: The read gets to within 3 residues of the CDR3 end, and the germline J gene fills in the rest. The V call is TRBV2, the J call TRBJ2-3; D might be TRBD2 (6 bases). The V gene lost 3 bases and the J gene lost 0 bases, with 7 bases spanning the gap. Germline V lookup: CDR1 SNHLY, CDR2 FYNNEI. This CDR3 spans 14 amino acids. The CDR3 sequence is CASSDRGSTDTQYF. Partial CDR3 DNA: TGTGCCAGCAGTGACCGGGGGAGCACAGATACG.

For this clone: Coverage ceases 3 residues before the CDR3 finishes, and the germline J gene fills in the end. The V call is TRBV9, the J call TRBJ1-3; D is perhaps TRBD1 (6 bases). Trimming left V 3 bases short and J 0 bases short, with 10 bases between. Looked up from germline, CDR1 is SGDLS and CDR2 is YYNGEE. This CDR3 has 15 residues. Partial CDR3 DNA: TGTGCCAGCAGCGGACAGGCTCTCTCTGGAAACACC. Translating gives CASSGQALSGNT. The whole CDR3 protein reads CASSGQALSGNTIYF.

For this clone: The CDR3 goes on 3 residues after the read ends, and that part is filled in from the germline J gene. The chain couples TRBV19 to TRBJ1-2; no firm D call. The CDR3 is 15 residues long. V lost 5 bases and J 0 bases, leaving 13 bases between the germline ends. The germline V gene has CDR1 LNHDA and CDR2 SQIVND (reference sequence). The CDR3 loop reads CASSVPGLTNYGYTF. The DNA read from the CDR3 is TGTGCCAGTAGTGTCCCGGGTCTAACTAACTATGGC. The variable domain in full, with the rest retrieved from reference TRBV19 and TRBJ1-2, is DGGITQSPKYLFRKEGQNVTLSCEQNLNHDAMYWYRQDPGQGLRLIYYSQIVNDFQKGDIAEGYSVSREKKESFPLTVTSAQKNPTAFYLCASSVPGLTNYGYTFGSGTRLTVV.

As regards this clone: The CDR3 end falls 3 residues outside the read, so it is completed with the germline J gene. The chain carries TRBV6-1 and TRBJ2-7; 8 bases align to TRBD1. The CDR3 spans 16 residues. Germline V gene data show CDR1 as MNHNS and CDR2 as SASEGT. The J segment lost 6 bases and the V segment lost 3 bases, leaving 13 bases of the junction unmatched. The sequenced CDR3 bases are TGTGCCAGCAGTGATCCGGCCCAGACAGGGGTAGGCGAG. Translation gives CASSDPAQTGVGE. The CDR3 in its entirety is CASSDPAQTGVGEQYF.

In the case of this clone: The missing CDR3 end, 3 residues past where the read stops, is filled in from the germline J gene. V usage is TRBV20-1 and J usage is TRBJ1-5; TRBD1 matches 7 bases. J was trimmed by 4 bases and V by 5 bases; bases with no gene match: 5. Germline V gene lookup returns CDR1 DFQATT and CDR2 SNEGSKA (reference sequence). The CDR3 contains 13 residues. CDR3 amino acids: CSAGTVRNQPQHF. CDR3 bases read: TGCAGTGCTGGGACAGTGAGGAATCAGCCC.

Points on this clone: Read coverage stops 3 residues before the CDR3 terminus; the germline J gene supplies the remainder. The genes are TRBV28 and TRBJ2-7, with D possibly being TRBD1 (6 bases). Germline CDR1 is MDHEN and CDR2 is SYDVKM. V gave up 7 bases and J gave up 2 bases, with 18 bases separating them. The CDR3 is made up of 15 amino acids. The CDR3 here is CASTLSVGQPYEQYF. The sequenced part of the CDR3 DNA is TGTGCCAGCACCCTATCAGTGGGACAACCCTACGAG.

CDR3 sequence reads: CASSLVAEQYF. The sequenced part of the CDR3 DNA is TGTGCCAGCAGCTTGGTGGCCGAG. V gene TRBV7-2 combines with J gene TRBJ2-7, with D hard to call. From the germline J gene comes the end of the CDR3, since the read stops 3 residues before it. The germline V gene encodes CDR1 SGHTA and CDR2 FQGNSA. Trimming cost V 3 bases and J 6 bases, with 6 bases left between them. CDR3 size: 11 residues.

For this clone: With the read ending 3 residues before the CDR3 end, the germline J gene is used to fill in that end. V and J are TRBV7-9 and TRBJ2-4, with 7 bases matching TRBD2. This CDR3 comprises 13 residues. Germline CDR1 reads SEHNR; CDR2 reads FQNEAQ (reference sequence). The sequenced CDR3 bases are TGTGCCAGCAGCTTAGGGGCGGGGGTTGCT. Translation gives CASSLGAGVA. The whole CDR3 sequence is CASSLGAGVAQYF.

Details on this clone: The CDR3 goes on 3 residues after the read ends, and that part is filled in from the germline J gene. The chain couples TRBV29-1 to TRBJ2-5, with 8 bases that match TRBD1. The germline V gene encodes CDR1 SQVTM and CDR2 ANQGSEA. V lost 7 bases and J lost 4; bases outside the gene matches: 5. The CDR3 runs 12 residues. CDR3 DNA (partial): TGCAGCGCGGACAGGGCTGCAGAGACC. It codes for CSADRAAET. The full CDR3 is CSADRAAETQYF.

CDR3 DNA, as far as it was read: TGTGCCTGGAGTCCCGTACAGGGATTATATGAAAAA. Translation: CAWSPVQGLYEK. The CDR3 reads in full as CAWSPVQGLYEKLFF. V is TRBV30 and J is TRBJ1-4, with a possible D match to TRBD1 (6 bases). The observed sequence ends 3 residues before the CDR3 terminus, with the missing tail filled in from the germline J gene. Germline lookup yields CDR1 GTSNPN and CDR2 SVGIG (reference sequence). V was trimmed by 2 bases and J by 6 bases, leaving 16 bases between them. The CDR3 covers 15 residues. The full variable domain, its missing parts supplied by reference TRBV30 and TRBJ1-4, is SQTIHQWPATLVQPVGSPLSLECTVEGTSNPNLYWYRQAAGRGLQLLFYSVGIGQISSEVPQNLSASRPQDRQFILSSKKLLLSDSGFYLCAWSPVQGLYEKLFFGSGTQLSVL.

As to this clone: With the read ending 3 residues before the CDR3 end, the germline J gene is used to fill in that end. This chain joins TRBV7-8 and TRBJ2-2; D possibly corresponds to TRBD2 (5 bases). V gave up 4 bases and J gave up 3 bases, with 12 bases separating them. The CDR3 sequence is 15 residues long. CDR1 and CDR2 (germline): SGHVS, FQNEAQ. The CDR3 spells CASSSRGADTGELFF. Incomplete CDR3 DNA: TGTGCCAGCAGCTCCCGCGGAGCGGACACCGGGGAG.

The CDR3 sequence is CSVEVLAGVVETQYF. The covered CDR3 bases are TGCAGCGTTGAAGTCTTGGCGGGAGTCGTAGAGACC. This chain connects TRBV29-1 to TRBJ2-5; 7 bases map to TRBD2. The read halts 3 residues ahead of the CDR3 end, with the missing end drawn from the germline J gene. The CDR3 extends over 15 amino acids. Germline assignment: CDR1 SQVTM and CDR2 ANQGSEA. The ends lost 1 base at V and 4 bases at J; junction bases unmatched: 9.

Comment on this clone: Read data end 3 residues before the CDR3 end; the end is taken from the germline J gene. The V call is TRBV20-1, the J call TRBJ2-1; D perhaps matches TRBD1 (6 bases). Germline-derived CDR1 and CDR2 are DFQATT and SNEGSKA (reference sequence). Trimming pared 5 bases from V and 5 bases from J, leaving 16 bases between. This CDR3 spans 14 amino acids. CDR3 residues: CSASRPQGNNEQFF. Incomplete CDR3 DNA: TGCAGTGCTTCCAGACCGCAGGGGAACAATGAG.

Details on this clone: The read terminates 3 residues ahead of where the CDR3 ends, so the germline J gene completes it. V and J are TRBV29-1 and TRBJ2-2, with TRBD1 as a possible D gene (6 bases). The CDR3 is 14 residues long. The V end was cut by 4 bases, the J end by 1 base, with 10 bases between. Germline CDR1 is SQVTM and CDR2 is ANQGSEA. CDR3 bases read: TGCAGCGTTGCCAGGGACATGAACACCGGGGAG. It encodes CSVARDMNTGE. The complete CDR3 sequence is CSVARDMNTGELFF.

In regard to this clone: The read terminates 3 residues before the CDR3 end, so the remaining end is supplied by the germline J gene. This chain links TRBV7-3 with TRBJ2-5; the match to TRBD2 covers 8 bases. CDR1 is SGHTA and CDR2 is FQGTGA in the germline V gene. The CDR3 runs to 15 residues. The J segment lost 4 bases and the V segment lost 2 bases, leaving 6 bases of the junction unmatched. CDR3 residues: CASSLGGGLAETQYF. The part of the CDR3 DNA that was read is TGTGCCAGCAGCTTAGGGGGTGGACTAGCAGAGACC. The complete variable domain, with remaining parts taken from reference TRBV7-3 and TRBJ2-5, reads GAGVSQTPSNKVTEKGKYVELRCDPISGHTALYWYRQSLGQGPEFLIYFQGTGAADDSGLPNDRFFAVRPEGSVSTLKIQRTERGDSAVYLCASSLGGGLAETQYFGPGTRLLVL.

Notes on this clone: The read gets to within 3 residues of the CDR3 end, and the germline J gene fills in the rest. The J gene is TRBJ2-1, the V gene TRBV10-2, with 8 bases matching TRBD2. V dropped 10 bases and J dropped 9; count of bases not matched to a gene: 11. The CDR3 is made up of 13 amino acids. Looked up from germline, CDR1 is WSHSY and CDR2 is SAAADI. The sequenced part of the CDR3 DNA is TGCGCCACCTACCTGGGACTAGAGGGTGAG. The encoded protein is CATYLGLEGE. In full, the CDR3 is CATYLGLEGEQFF.

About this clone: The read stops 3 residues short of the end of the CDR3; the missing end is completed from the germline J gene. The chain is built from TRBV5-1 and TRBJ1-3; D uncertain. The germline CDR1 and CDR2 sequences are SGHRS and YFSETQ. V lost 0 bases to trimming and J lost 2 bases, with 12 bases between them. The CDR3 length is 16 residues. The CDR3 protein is CASSLASIGAGNTIYF. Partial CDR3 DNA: TGCGCCAGCAGCTTGGCCTCAATCGGGGCTGGAAACACC.

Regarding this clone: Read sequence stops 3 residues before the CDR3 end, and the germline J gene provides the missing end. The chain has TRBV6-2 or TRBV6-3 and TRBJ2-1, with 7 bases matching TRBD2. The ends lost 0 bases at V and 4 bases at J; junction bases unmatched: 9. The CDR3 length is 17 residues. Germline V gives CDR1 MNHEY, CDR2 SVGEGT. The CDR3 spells CASSYSNARGIYNEQFF. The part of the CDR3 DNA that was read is TGTGCCAGCAGTTACTCGAATGCGCGGGGGATTTACAATGAG.

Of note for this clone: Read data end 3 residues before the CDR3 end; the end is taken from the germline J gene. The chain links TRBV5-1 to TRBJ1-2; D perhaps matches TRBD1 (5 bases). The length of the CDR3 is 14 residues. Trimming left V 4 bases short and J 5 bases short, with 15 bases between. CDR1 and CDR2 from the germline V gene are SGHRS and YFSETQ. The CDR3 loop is CASSLFGTSYGYTF. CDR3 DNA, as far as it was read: TGCGCCAGCAGCCTGTTTGGGACTTCTTATGGC.

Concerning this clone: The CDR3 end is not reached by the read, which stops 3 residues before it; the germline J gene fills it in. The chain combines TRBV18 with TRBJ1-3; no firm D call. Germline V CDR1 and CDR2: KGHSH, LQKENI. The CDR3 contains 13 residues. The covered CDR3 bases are TGTGCCAGCTCCCCTAACCAGCGCTCGACC. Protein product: CASSPNQRST. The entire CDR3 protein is CASSPNQRSTIYF.

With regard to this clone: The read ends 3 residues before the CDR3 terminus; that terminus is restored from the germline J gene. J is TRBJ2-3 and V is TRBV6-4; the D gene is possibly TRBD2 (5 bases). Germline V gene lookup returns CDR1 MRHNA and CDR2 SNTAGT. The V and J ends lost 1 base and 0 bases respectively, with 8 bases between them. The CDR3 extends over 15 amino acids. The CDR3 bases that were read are TGTGCCAGCAGTGACTTGCGGAGGAGCACAGATACG. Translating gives CASSDLRRSTDT. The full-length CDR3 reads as CASSDLRRSTDTQYF.